Shown below are 30 T cell receptor beta chains from a single sample sequenced in a study of blood T cells in healthy people across ages. It was with a sample-barcoded 5' primer and a J-beta primer mix that a second PCR of about 7 to 12 cycles was run. TCRdb re-called the 5' RACE reads through MiXCR, storing one row per CDR3 protein. The sample contains over 500,000 distinct CDR3 sequences, about a quarter of which appear only once. This sample also belongs to another study, concerning T cells of mothers and their children.

The source material was blood. Receptor source: a boy aged 2 to 10 in good health.

This clonotype came up a few times. The chain combines TRBV2 with TRBJ2-7, with TRBD2 matching 10 bases. The CDR3 contains 14 residues. CDR1 is SNHLY, CDR2 FYNNEI, per germline. Unmatched junction bases numbered 7, after V lost 6 bases and J lost 5 bases. The CDR3: CASRAGTSANEQYF. The CDR3 DNA sequence: TGTGCCAGCAGGGCGGGGACTAGCGCCAACGAGCAGTACTTC.

The chain links TRBV29-1 to TRBJ2-1; D unresolved. Germline V lookup: CDR1 SQVTM, CDR2 ANQGSEA. The CDR3 runs 12 residues. Trimming pared 8 bases from V and 3 bases from J, leaving 11 bases between. The CDR3 protein is CSMSDGYNEQFF. For the CDR3, the DNA is TGCAGCATGTCGGATGGCTACAATGAGCAGTTCTTC.

The J gene is TRBJ2-7, the V gene TRBV6-5, with a possible D match to TRBD1 (6 bases). Trimming left V 2 bases short and J 3 bases short, with 14 bases between. The length of the CDR3 is 15 residues. The germline CDR1 and CDR2 sequences are MNHEY and SVGAGI. The CDR3 sequence: CASSYMGAGDYEQYF. CDR3 DNA sequence: TGTGCCAGCAGTTACATGGGGGCAGGGGACTACGAGCAGTACTTC.

In its sample, this clonotype was seen many times. The gene calls are TRBV20-1 and TRBJ2-5, with D possibly called TRBD1 or TRBD2 (5 bases each). The V gene lost 3 bases and the J gene lost 5 bases, with 16 bases spanning the gap. Germline CDR1 and CDR2: DFQATT and SNEGSKA (reference sequence). This CDR3 has 14 residues. This CDR3 is CSARGKGPSETQYF. In DNA, the CDR3 is TGCAGTGCTAGGGGGAAGGGGCCTAGCGAGACCCAGTACTTC.

This clonotype was picked up one time. The junction does not match germline at one end; this may be a read error. This sequence joins TRBV18 and TRBJ1-2; D unclear. Germline-derived CDR1 and CDR2 are KGHSH and LQKENI. The CDR3 extends over 14 amino acids. The CDR3 DNA is TGTGCCAGCTCACACCTAGACGAGGGCTATAGCTACACCTTC. Translating gives CASSHLDEGYSYTF.

This clonotype was seen more than once but under ten times. V is TRBV7-3 and J is TRBJ1-2; a weak D match, TRBD1 (5 bases). The CDR3 extends over 15 amino acids. V was shortened by 4 bases and J by 3 bases, with 15 bases between the two germline ends. CDR1 is SGHTA, CDR2 FQGTGA, per germline. The CDR3 sequence is CASSSRKGPDYGYTF. DNA of the CDR3: TGTGCCAGCAGCTCAAGGAAGGGGCCGGACTATGGCTACACCTTC. Full variable domain (rest looked up from reference TRBV7-3 and TRBJ1-2): GAGVSQTPSNKVTEKGKYVELRCDPISGHTALYWYRQSLGQGPEFLIYFQGTGAADDSGLPNDRFFAVRPEGSVSTLKIQRTERGDSAVYLCASSSRKGPDYGYTFGSGTRLTVV.

The chain couples TRBV7-9 to TRBJ2-2; D is perhaps TRBD2 (6 bases). Germline CDR1 and CDR2: SEHNR and FQNEAQ (reference sequence). The CDR3 is 15 amino acids. Trimming shortened V by 4 bases and J by 2 bases, and 11 bases separated the two germline ends. The CDR3 spells CASSWGTLNTGELFF. In DNA form, the CDR3 reads TGTGCCAGCAGCTGGGGGACTCTTAACACCGGGGAGCTGTTTTTT. Full variable domain (missing parts from reference TRBV7-9 and TRBJ2-2): DTGVSQNPRHKITKRGQNVTFRCDPISEHNRLYWYRQTLGQGPEFLTYFQNEAQLEKSRLLSDRFSAERPKGSFSTLEIQRTEQGDSAMYLCASSWGTLNTGELFFGEGSRLTVL.

This clonotype has a handful of counts. V usage is TRBV10-3 and J usage is TRBJ2-5; 7 bases are a match to TRBD2. Matching the DNA end better, TRBJ2-1 makes the J call doubtful. CDR3 length equals 18 residues. The germline V gene has CDR1 ENHRY and CDR2 SYGVKD. This CDR3 reads CAISESRGGGLPRNEQFF. The CDR3, as DNA: TGTGCCATCAGTGAGTCTAGGGGCGGGGGTTTGCCTAGGAATGAGCAGTTCTTC.

This clonotype has more than one count but fewer than ten. The chain is built from TRBV19 and TRBJ2-7, with D possibly TRBD2 on 6 matching bases. The germline gives CDR1 LNHDA, CDR2 SQIVND (reference sequence). This CDR3 region has 12 residues. V dropped 6 bases and J dropped 2 bases, with 8 bases sitting between them. The CDR3 here is CASSGSPYEQYF. For the CDR3, the DNA is TGTGCCAGTAGCGGGAGCCCCTACGAGCAGTACTTC.

This clonotype was seen repeatedly, ten times or more. The chain recombines TRBV29-1 with TRBJ2-7, with 7 bases lining up with TRBD1. In germline, CDR1 is SQVTM, CDR2 ANQGSEA. CDR3 size: 12 residues. Unmatched junction bases numbered 5, after V lost 5 bases and J lost 4 bases. In DNA form, the CDR3 reads TGCAGCGTTCGGGGACAGTTTTACGAGCAGTACTTC. Amino acids: CSVRGQFYEQYF.

The sample holds a few counts of this clonotype. The chain is built from TRBV12-3 or TRBV12-4 and TRBJ2-1; D is possibly TRBD1 or TRBD2 (5 bases each). The germline V and J ends were trimmed by 5 bases and 3 bases, with 26 bases remaining between them. The CDR3 is 19 amino acids. The CDR3 region has the DNA TGTGCCAGCAGTCCCGGAGGTCAGAGGGGTGAGGGGCTCTACAATGAGCAGTTCTTC. Translating it yields CASSPGGQRGEGLYNEQFF.

This clonotype turned up a few times. This chain links TRBV20-1 with TRBJ1-1; TRBD1 agrees at 10 bases. With 6 bases clipped from V and 5 bases from J, the junction kept 9 bases outside the gene matches. The CDR3 covers 14 residues. From germline, CDR1 is DFQATT and CDR2 SNEGSKA (reference sequence). The CDR3 sequence: CSAIRTGGRTEAFF. The CDR3 region has the DNA TGCAGTGCGATCAGGACAGGGGGAAGGACTGAAGCTTTCTTT.

This chain connects TRBV12-3 or TRBV12-4 to TRBJ2-7; the match to TRBD2 covers 8 bases. J was trimmed by 3 bases and V by 1 base; bases with no gene match: 2. The CDR3 length is 14 residues. The CDR3 is CASSLGSGVYEQYF. The DNA of the CDR3 is TGTGCCAGCAGTTTAGGTAGCGGGGTCTACGAGCAGTACTTC.

As concerns this clonotype: Just one base apart from a much larger clone, this may be a read error. V is TRBV7-6 and J is TRBJ2-5, with D unresolved. Germline V CDR1 and CDR2: SGHVS, FNYEAQ. Trimming removed 0 bases at V and 2 bases at J, with 10 bases between. The CDR3 consists of 15 residues. The CDR3, as DNA: TGTGCCAGCAGCTTAGCCCCCGTGGGGCAAGAGACCCAGTACTTC. This encodes CASSLAPVGQETQYF.

The chain couples TRBV7-9 to TRBJ2-3; 8 bases match TRBD2. The junction had 2 bases not matched to a gene; V was cut back by 3 bases and J by 0 bases. Germline V gene lookup returns CDR1 SEHNR and CDR2 FQNEAQ (reference sequence). This CDR3 spans 15 amino acids. This CDR3 is CASSFTSGSTDTQYF. Written as DNA, the CDR3 is TGTGCCAGCAGCTTTACTAGCGGTAGCACAGATACGCAGTATTTT.

The rearrangement uses TRBV29-1 and TRBJ2-3, with D possibly called TRBD1 or TRBD2 (5 bases each). V shed 4 bases and J shed 6 bases, with 20 bases lying between them. This CDR3 contains 15 residues. The V gene's germline CDR1 is SQVTM and CDR2 ANQGSEA. The CDR3 DNA follows: TGCAGCGTTGGAGGGTGGCAGGGACGTGTGGATACGCAGTATTTT. Residues: CSVGGWQGRVDTQYF.

This clonotype came up a few times. J is TRBJ2-5 and V is TRBV9; TRBD2 matches at 9 bases. V lost 0 bases to trimming and J lost 5 bases; unmatched junction nucleotides: 11. The CDR3 is 17 residues long. The germline CDR1 and CDR2 sequences are SGDLS and YYNGEE. The CDR3 sequence is CASSVGASGDLRETQYF. CDR3 in DNA: TGTGCCAGCAGCGTAGGGGCTAGCGGGGATCTCCGCGAGACCCAGTACTTC.

This chain uses TRBV12-3 or TRBV12-4 with TRBJ2-6; D tentatively fits TRBD1 or TRBD2 (5 bases each). Trimming cost V 2 bases and J 4 bases, with 12 bases left between them. There are 16 residues in the CDR3. CDR3 sequence reads: CASSLRGERGANVLTF. The CDR3 nucleotides read TGTGCCAGCAGTTTACGAGGGGAGCGAGGGGCCAACGTCCTGACTTTC.

This clonotype occurred a few times. The genes are TRBV10-3 and TRBJ2-1, with 7 bases aligning to TRBD1. The CDR3 sequence is 15 residues long. Trimming removed 3 bases from V and 5 bases from J; junction bases left unmatched: 7. Germline CDR1 ENHRY, CDR2 SYGVKD. CDR3 nucleotide sequence: TGTGCCATCAGTGACCCGGGACAGAGAAACAATGAGCAGTTCTTC. Amino acids: CAISDPGQRNNEQFF.

This chain uses TRBV6-5 with TRBJ1-1; 7 nucleotides align to TRBD1. Losses at the gene ends were 3 bases for V and 4 bases for J; bases not matched to a gene: 5. CDR1 and CDR2 (germline): MNHEY, SVGAGI. This CDR3 is built from 14 residues. As DNA, the CDR3 is TGTGCCAGCAGTTATAAGGGGGCGAGCACTGAAGCTTTCTTT. Protein: CASSYKGASTEAFF.

This clonotype has more than one count but fewer than ten. The chain combines TRBV11-3 with TRBJ1-1; no clear D. The CDR3 has 13 amino acids. V lost 8 bases and J 3 bases, leaving 13 bases between the germline ends. Looked up from germline, CDR1 is SGHNT and CDR2 is YENEEA. The CDR3 loop is CASSLNRDTEAFF. DNA of the CDR3: TGTGCCAGCTCCCTTAACCGGGACACTGAAGCTTTCTTT.

This clonotype occurred a few times. The chain links TRBV4-1 to TRBJ2-3; unclear D gene. Germline V gene data show CDR1 as MGHRA and CDR2 as YSYEKL. With 0 bases removed from V and 2 bases from J, the gap between germline ends came to 6 bases. The CDR3 spans 14 residues. CDR3 sequence: CASSQDHNTDTQYF. The DNA of the CDR3 is TGCGCCAGCAGCCAAGATCACAACACAGATACGCAGTATTTT.

The chain recombines TRBV27 with TRBJ1-4; 10 bases fit TRBD1. Germline lookup yields CDR1 MNHEY and CDR2 SMNVEV (reference sequence). With 6 bases clipped from V and 11 bases from J, the junction kept 6 bases outside the gene matches. CDR3 size: 13 residues. Here the CDR3 DNA reads TGTGCCAGCAGCCGGGGGGACAGGGGTAAACTGTTTTTT. Amino acids: CASSRGDRGKLFF.

This clonotype was observed a handful of times. This CDR3 reads CASRETAGENIQYF. The CDR3 DNA follows: TGCGCCAGCAGAGAGACGGCCGGGGAGAACATTCAGTACTTC. The chain couples TRBV10-2 to TRBJ2-4; D perhaps matches TRBD2 (5 bases). This CDR3 region has 14 residues. Between the trimmed V and J ends, which lost 6 bases and 7 bases, there was a span of 16 bases. CDR1 WSHSY and CDR2 SAAADI come from the germline V gene.

This sequence joins TRBV15 and TRBJ2-1; the D is unclear. The DNA end is more similar to TRBJ2-5, so the J call may be wrong. Per the germline V gene, CDR1 is LNHNV and CDR2 is YYDKDF (reference sequence). This CDR3 has 14 amino acids. CDR3 in amino acids: CATSTRLLEETQYF. The DNA of the CDR3 is TGTGCCACCAGCACACGTCTGCTAGAGGAGACCCAGTACTTC.

The V call is TRBV4-3, the J call TRBJ2-1, with TRBD2 matching over 8 bases. The trim removed 3 bases at V and 9 bases at J, leaving 7 bases unmatched. Germline values: CDR1 LGHNA, CDR2 YSLEER. The CDR3 is made up of 14 amino acids. CDR3 nucleotides: TGCGCCAGCAGCCAGGGGGGGACTAGTGGTGAGCAGTTCTTC. Encoded protein: CASSQGGTSGEQFF.

This clonotype has only a few counts. The chain uses TRBV20-1 and TRBJ2-1; 13 bases are a match to TRBD2. Germline CDR1 is DFQATT and CDR2 is SNEGSKA (reference sequence). CDR3 size: 15 residues. V gave up 1 base and J gave up 6 bases; unmatched junction bases: 3. The CDR3 reads CSARGGTSGANEQFF. CDR3 DNA: TGCAGTGCTAGAGGCGGGACTAGCGGGGCCAATGAGCAGTTCTTC.

This clonotype was recorded a few times. CDR3 sequence (DNA): TGTGCCTTCAAGACCCGAGCCAATGAGCAGTTCTTC. The encoded protein is CAFKTRANEQFF. This chain links TRBV10-3 with TRBJ2-1; D not resolved. Germline V CDR1 and CDR2: ENHRY, SYGVKD. Trimming removed 11 bases from V and 6 bases from J, with 14 bases in between. The CDR3 loop spans 12 amino acids.

The gene calls are TRBV14 and TRBJ2-5; 9 bases are shared with TRBD1. The J call is doubtful: the DNA matches TRBJ2-7 better. The CDR3 spans 14 residues. Germline values: CDR1 SGHDN, CDR2 FVKESK. Here the CDR3 DNA reads TGTGCCAGCAGAACCGGGACAGGGTTCGACGAGCAGTACTTC. The encoded protein is CASRTGTGFDEQYF.

V gene TRBV20-1 combines with J gene TRBJ2-1; 12 bases fit TRBD2. The CDR3 totals 15 residues. V lost 4 bases, J lost 9 bases, and 10 bases stayed unmatched. From germline, CDR1 is DFQATT and CDR2 SNEGSKA (reference sequence). The CDR3 is CSATPTSGSLGEQFF. CDR3 nucleotides: TGCAGTGCTACTCCGACTAGCGGGAGTCTCGGTGAGCAGTTCTTC.